This entry lists 18 T cell receptor beta chains sequenced from one sample in a study of graft-versus-host responses after intestinal transplantation. Generated by immunoSEQ multiplex PCR, the TCRdb table keeps only in-frame clones and is missing some. The sample includes 96,000 or so clones, more than 85% of them seen just once. The antigens these receptors bind are not known. The sequenced sample was unstimulated CD4+ T cells sorted from spleen or lymph node cells, obtained before intestinal transplant. Every receptor here comes from a human donor who received an intestinal transplant.

V is TRBV19 and J is TRBJ1-1; D remains ambiguous. Germline V gene data show CDR1 as LNHDA and CDR2 as SQIVND (reference sequence). Trimming took 1 base from V and 4 from J, leaving 4 bases between them. The CDR3 covers 12 residues. DNA of the CDR3: TGTGCCAGTAGTATAGGGCCCACTGAAGCTTTCTTT. This translates into CASSIGPTEAFF.

The chain recombines TRBV29-1 with TRBJ1-1; 7 bases are shared with TRBD1. The germline V gene encodes CDR1 SQVTM and CDR2 ANQGSEA. After removal of 4 bases from V and 0 bases from J, the junction contained 2 bases not matched to a gene. The CDR3 totals 13 residues. In DNA form, the CDR3 reads TGCAGCGTTGGGGGGACAGTGAACACTGAAGCTTTCTTT. Its translation: CSVGGTVNTEAFF.

The genes are TRBV7-9 and TRBJ2-3, with D unclear. CDR1 SEHNR and CDR2 FQNEAQ come from the germline V gene (reference sequence). V lost 4 bases and J 4 bases, leaving 6 bases between the germline ends. This CDR3 is built from 12 residues. DNA for the CDR3: TGTGCCAGCAGCTCGGTGGCAGATACGCAGTATTTT. Amino acids: CASSSVADTQYF.

This chain connects TRBV27 to TRBJ1-3; D call uncertain. The germline gives CDR1 MNHEY, CDR2 SMNVEV (reference sequence). V was clipped by 8 bases and J by 2 bases, with 13 bases between them. The CDR3 has 14 residues. The CDR3 sequence is CASAPGGTGNTIYF. The DNA of the CDR3 is TGTGCCAGCGCCCCGGGCGGGACTGGAAACACCATATATTTT.

V and J are TRBV19 and TRBJ1-2; a weak D match, TRBD1 (5 bases). The CDR3 runs 14 residues. V was trimmed by 3 bases and J by 5 bases, leaving 13 bases between them. Germline assignment: CDR1 LNHDA and CDR2 SQIVND (reference sequence). The CDR3, as DNA: TGTGCCAGTAGTATGGGCAGGGCGAGTTATGGCTACACCTTC. This translates into CASSMGRASYGYTF.

The chain uses TRBV19 and TRBJ1-6; possible D gene TRBD1, 6 bases. CDR1 and CDR2 from the germline V gene are LNHDA and SQIVND (reference sequence). There are 14 residues in the CDR3. The ends were cut back, 3 bases at V and 7 bases at J, with 10 bases in the middle. This chain's CDR3 is CASSMTGGNSPLHF. The CDR3, as DNA: TGTGCCAGTAGTATGACAGGCGGGAATTCACCCCTCCACTTT.

The gene calls are TRBV2 and TRBJ1-5; 10 nucleotides align to TRBD1. The CDR3 consists of 14 residues. The junction had 6 bases not matched to a gene; V was cut back by 6 bases and J by 7 bases. Germline CDR1 is SNHLY and CDR2 is FYNNEI. DNA of the CDR3: TGTGCCAGCAGCTGGGACAGGGGAAACCAGCCCCAGCATTTT. It yields the protein CASSWDRGNQPQHF. The entire variable domain, with the rest obtained from reference TRBV2 and TRBJ1-5, is as follows: EPEVTQTPSHQVTQMGQEVILRCVPISNHLYFYWYRQILGQKVEFLVSFYNNEISEKSEIFDDQFSVERPDGSNFTLKIRSTKLEDSAMYFCASSWDRGNQPQHFGDGTRLSIL.

The chain links TRBV6-1 to TRBJ1-5, with TRBD1 identical over 7 bases. CDR1 and CDR2 from the germline V gene are MNHNS and SASEGT. The V segment lost 4 bases and the J segment 2 bases; nucleotides outside the gene matches: 2. The CDR3 covers 14 residues. The CDR3 sequence: CASSATGGNQPQHF. The CDR3, as DNA: TGTGCCAGCAGTGCCACAGGGGGCAATCAGCCCCAGCATTTT.

A few counts support this clone. The chain combines TRBV4-1 with TRBJ2-1, with 11 bases lining up with TRBD2. The CDR3 has 16 residues. Unmatched junction bases numbered 6, after V lost 4 bases and J lost 4 bases. Looked up from germline, CDR1 is MGHRA and CDR2 is YSYEKL. For the CDR3, the DNA is TGCGCCAGCAGCCGTCCGACTAGCGGGAAGTACAATGAGCAGTTCTTC. It encodes CASSRPTSGKYNEQFF.

The V and J genes are TRBV7-9 and TRBJ2-7; D unclear. The CDR3 loop spans 12 amino acids. Germline loops: CDR1 SEHNR, CDR2 FQNEAQ (reference sequence). V lost 6 bases to trimming and J lost 2 bases, with 8 bases between them. The CDR3 is CASSSDTYEQYF. Here the CDR3 DNA reads TGTGCCAGCAGTTCTGACACCTACGAGCAGTACTTC.

This clone was counted a single time. The chain recombines TRBV6-5 with TRBJ2-7, with 13 bases fitting TRBD2. The CDR3 covers 15 residues. Trimming cost V 9 bases and J 5 bases; bases outside gene matches: 10. The V gene's germline CDR1 is MNHEY and CDR2 SVGAGI. The CDR3 sequence is CARLRGTSGTNEQYF. Here the CDR3 DNA reads TGTGCCAGGTTACGAGGGACTAGCGGGACTAACGAGCAGTACTTC.

The rearrangement uses TRBV6-5 and TRBJ2-3, with TRBD2 as a possible D gene (6 bases). The germline V gene encodes CDR1 MNHEY and CDR2 SVGAGI. CDR3 size: 15 residues. The germline V and J ends were trimmed by 2 bases and 2 bases, with 11 bases remaining between them. The CDR3 reads CASSYLGGTTDTQYF. The CDR3 bases are TGTGCCAGCAGTTACCTTGGCGGGACCACAGATACGCAGTATTTT.

The V gene is TRBV7-9, the J gene TRBJ1-1, with 8 bases lining up with TRBD1. The CDR3 loop spans 13 amino acids. V lost 4 bases and J lost 5; bases outside the gene matches: 3. Germline V gene sequence: CDR1 SEHNR, CDR2 FQNEAQ (reference sequence). In DNA form, the CDR3 reads TGTGCCAGCAGCTCTGGACAGGGAACTGAAGCTTTCTTT. It codes for CASSSGQGTEAFF.

V usage is TRBV5-1 and J usage is TRBJ2-1; 13 nucleotides align to TRBD2. CDR1 is SGHRS, CDR2 YFSETQ, per germline. This CDR3 comprises 18 residues. V lost 4 bases, J lost 1 base, and 8 bases stayed unmatched. This CDR3 is CASSPRLAGGLSYNEQFF. In nucleotides, the CDR3 is TGCGCCAGCAGCCCCCGACTAGCGGGGGGTCTTTCCTACAATGAGCAGTTCTTC.

This clone has only one observation. V is TRBV7-9 and J is TRBJ2-7; TRBD2 is a possible D gene (5 bases). Germline V gene lookup returns CDR1 SEHNR and CDR2 FQNEAQ (reference sequence). Trimming took 4 bases from V and 4 from J, leaving 11 bases between them. CDR3 length equals 13 residues. The CDR3 coding sequence is TGTGCCAGCAGCTCACAGAGGGAATACGAGCAGTACTTC. Translation: CASSSQREYEQYF.

The chain employs TRBV21-1 and TRBJ1-5; the table's D gene call, TRBD1, was not cross checked with the DNA. TRBV21-1 is flagged as a pseudogene. CDR3 length: 14 amino acids. The DNA for the CDR3 is TGTGCCAGCAGCAAAGAGGGGTGCAATCAGCCCCAGCATTTT. Encoded protein: CASSKEGCNQPQHF.

This chain uses TRBV4-2 with TRBJ2-1, with unresolved D. Germline loops: CDR1 LGHNA, CDR2 YNFKEQ. This CDR3 has 14 amino acids. V was clipped by 0 bases and J by 8 bases, with 11 bases between them. CDR3 DNA sequence: TGTGCCAGCAGCCAAGATGAAACTTTGGATGAGCAGTTCTTC. Protein product: CASSQDETLDEQFF.

This clone was detected only once. CDR3 residues: CASSEERTSGINEQYF. In DNA form, the CDR3 reads TGTGCCAGCAGTGAAGAAAGGACTAGCGGGATCAACGAGCAGTACTTC. The rearrangement links TRBV2 to TRBJ2-7, with 12 bases fitting TRBD2. The CDR3 contains 16 residues. The junction had 6 bases not matched to a gene; V was cut back by 1 base and J by 5 bases. Germline V gene data show CDR1 as SNHLY and CDR2 as FYNNEI.